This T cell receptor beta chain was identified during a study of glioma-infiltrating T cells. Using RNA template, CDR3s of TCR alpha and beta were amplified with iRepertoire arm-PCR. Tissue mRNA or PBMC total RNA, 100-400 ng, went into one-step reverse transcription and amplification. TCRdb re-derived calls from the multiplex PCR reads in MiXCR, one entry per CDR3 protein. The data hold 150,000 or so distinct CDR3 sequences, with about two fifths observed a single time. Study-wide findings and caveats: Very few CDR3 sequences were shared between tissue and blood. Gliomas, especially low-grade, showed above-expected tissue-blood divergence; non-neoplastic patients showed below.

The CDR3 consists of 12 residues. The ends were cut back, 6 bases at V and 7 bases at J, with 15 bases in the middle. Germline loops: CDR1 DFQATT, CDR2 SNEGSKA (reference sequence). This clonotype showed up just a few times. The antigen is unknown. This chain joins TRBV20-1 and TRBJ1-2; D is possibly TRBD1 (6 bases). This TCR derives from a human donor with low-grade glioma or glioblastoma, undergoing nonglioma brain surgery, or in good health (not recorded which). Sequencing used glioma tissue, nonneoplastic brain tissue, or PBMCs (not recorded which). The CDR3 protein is CSAIPGAGGYTF. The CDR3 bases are TGCAGTGCCATCCCGGGGGCTGGTGGCTACACCTTC.